The TCR beta chain described here comes from a study of technical replicates of blood from a handful of donors. The CDR3 runs to 12 residues. Germline V CDR1 and CDR2: SEHNR, FQNEAQ (reference sequence). Trimming removed 2 bases from V and 3 bases from J, with 3 bases in between. Using immunoSEQ multiplex PCR, the repertoire was profiled, and TCRdb retains in-frame clones only, with some absent. The sample lists some 99,000 clones, around 96% seen once, with 0.21% in the top ten. Note on this clone: At the DNA level, this CDR3 is encoded by other sequences in the same sample as well.

The TCR comes from a human donor in good health. V and J are TRBV7-9 and TRBJ2-3, with D unresolved. The sequencing input was T cells isolated from PBMCs. DNA of the CDR3: TGTGCCAGCAGCTTATATACAGATACGCAGTATTTT. It codes for CASSLYTDTQYF.